This T cell receptor (beta chain) was sequenced in a study of CD4 T cells in relation to SARS-CoV-2 and coronaviruses. Sequenced by immunoSEQ multiplex PCR; TCRdb stores in-frame clones only, minus some. The sample lists tens of thousands of clones; about 94% were seen once. For this clone: Its specificity is not known.

Study-level points and caveats: Monoreactive clones expanded significantly more to SARS-CoV-2 than crossreactive clones did.

The CDR3 sequence is 16 residues long. CDR1 is LGHNA, CDR2 YNFKEQ, per germline. V lost 0 bases, J lost 0 bases, and 8 bases lay in between. CD4+ T cells from unexposed donors were obtained before the COVID-19 pandemic (2011-2018). The V gene is TRBV4-2, the J gene TRBJ2-2, with D maybe TRBD2 (5 bases). Sequenced input: naive CD4+ T cells from PBMCs. Subset specified: naive CD4+ T cells isolated by negative enrichment. This clonotype was obtained from a human donor in good health. CDR3 coding DNA: TGTGCCAGCAGCCAAGAAGGGAGTACGAACACCGGGGAGCTGTTTTTT. It is translated as CASSQEGSTNTGELFF.